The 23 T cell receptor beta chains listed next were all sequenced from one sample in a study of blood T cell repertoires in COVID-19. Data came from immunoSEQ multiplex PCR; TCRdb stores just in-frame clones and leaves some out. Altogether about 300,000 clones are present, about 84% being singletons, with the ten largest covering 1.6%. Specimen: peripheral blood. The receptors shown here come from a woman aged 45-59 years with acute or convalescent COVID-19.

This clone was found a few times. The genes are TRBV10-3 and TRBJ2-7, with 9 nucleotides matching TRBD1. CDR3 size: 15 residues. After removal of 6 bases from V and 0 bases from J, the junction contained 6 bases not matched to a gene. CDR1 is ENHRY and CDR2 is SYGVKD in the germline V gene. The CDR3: CAIRTGGASSYEQYF. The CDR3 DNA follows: TGTGCCATCAGGACAGGGGGTGCGAGCTCCTACGAGCAGTACTTC.

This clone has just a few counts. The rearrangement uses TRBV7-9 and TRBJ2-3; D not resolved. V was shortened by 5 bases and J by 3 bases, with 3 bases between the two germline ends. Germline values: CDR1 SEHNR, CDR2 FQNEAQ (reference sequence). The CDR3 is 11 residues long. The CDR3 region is CASSLTDTQYF. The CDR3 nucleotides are TGTGCCAGCAGCCTTACAGATACGCAGTATTTT. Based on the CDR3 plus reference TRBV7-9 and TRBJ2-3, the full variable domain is DTGVSQNPRHKITKRGQNVTFRCDPISEHNRLYWYRQTLGQGPEFLTYFQNEAQLEKSRLLSDRFSAERPKGSFSTLEIQRTEQGDSAMYLCASSLTDTQYFGPGTRLTVL.

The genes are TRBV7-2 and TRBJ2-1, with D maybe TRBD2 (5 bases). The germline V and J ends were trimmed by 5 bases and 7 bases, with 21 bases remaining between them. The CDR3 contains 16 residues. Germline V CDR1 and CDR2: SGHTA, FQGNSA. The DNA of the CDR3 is TGTGCCAGCAGCCCTTGGAACGACCCCGGCGGGAATGAGCAGTTCTTC. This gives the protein CASSPWNDPGGNEQFF.

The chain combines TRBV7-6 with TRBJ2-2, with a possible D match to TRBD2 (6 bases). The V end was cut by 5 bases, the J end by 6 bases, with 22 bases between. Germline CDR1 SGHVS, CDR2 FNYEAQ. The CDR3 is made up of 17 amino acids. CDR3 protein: CASSAAGTVPPPGELFF. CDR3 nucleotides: TGTGCCAGCAGCGCAGCCGGGACTGTCCCTCCCCCCGGGGAGCTGTTTTTT.

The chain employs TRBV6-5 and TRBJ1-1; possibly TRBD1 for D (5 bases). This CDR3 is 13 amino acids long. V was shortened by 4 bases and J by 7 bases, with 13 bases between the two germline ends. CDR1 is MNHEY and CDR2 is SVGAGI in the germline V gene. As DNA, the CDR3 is TGTGCCAGCAGTTTCCAGGGAACTCGTGAAGCTTTCTTT. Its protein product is CASSFQGTREAFF.

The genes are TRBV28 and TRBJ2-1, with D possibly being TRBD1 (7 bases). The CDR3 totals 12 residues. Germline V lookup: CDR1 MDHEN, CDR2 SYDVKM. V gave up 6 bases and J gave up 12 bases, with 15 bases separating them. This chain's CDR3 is CASSGGQSGQFF. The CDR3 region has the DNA TGTGCCAGCAGCGGGGGACAGTCGGGGCAGTTCTTC.

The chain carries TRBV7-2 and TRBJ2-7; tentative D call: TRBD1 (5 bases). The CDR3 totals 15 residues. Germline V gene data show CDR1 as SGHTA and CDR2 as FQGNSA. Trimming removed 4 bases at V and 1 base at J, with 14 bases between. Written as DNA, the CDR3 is TGTGCCAGCAGCTGGGGCGTTACCAATTCCTACGAGCAGTACTTC. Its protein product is CASSWGVTNSYEQYF.

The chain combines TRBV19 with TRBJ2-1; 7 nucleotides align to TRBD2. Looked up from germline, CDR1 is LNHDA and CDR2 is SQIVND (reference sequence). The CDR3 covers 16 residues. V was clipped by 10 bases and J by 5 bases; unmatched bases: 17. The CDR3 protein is CATRPGREWPHNEQFF. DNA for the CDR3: TGTGCCACCCGTCCGGGGCGGGAGTGGCCCCACAATGAGCAGTTCTTC.

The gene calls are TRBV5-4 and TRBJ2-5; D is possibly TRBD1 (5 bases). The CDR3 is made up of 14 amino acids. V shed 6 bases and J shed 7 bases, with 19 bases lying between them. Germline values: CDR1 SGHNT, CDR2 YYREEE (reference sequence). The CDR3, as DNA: TGTGCCAGCACCCTGGGGCTAGTTGACGGGACCCAGTACTTC. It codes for CASTLGLVDGTQYF.

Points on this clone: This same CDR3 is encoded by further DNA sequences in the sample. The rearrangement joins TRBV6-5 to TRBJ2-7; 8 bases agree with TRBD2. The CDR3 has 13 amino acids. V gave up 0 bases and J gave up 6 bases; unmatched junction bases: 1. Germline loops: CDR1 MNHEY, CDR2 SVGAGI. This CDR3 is CASSYSAGGEQYF. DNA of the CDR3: TGTGCCAGCAGTTACTCGGCGGGGGGCGAGCAGTACTTC.

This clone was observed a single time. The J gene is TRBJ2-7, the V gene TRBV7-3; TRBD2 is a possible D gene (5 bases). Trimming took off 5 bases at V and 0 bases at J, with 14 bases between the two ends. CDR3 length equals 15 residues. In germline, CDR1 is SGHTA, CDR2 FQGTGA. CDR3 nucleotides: TGTGCCAGCAGCCCCGGAGGCGTGTACTCCTACGAGCAGTACTTC. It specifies CASSPGGVYSYEQYF.

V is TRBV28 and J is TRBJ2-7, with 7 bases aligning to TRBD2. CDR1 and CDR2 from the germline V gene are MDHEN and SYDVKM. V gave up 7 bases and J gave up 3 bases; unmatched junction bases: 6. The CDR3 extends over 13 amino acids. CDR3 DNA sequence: TGTGCCAGCAACGGCGGGAGTGTCTACGAGCAGTACTTC. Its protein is CASNGGSVYEQYF.

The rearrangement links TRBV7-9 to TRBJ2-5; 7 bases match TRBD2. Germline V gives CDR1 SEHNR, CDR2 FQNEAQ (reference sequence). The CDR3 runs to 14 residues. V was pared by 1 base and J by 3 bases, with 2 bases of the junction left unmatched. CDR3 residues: CASSLGGTKETQYF. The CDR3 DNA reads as TGTGCCAGCAGCTTAGGCGGGACTAAAGAGACCCAGTACTTC.

The CDR3 DNA reads TGTGCCAGCAGTGCCGGACAGTTTCTCTCTATACGGTCGTCCGAGCAGTACTTC. This encodes CASSAGQFLSIRSSEQYF. V gene TRBV6-1 combines with J gene TRBJ2-7; D might be TRBD1 (6 bases). From germline, CDR1 is MNHNS and CDR2 SASEGT. This CDR3 region has 18 residues. V lost 4 bases, J lost 6 bases, and 28 bases lay in between.

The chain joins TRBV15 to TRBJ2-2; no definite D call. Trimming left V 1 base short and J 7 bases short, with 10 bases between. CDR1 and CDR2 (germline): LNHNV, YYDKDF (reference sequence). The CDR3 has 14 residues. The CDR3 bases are TGTGCCACCAGCAGAGTCCTCCACAACGGGGAGCTGTTTTTT. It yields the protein CATSRVLHNGELFF.

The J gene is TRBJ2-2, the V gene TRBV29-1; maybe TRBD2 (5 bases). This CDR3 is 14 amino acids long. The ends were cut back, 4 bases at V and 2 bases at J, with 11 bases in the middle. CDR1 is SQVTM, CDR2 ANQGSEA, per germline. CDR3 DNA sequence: TGCAGCGTTGGCGGGCAGTCTAACACCGGGGAGCTGTTTTTT. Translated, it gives CSVGGQSNTGELFF.

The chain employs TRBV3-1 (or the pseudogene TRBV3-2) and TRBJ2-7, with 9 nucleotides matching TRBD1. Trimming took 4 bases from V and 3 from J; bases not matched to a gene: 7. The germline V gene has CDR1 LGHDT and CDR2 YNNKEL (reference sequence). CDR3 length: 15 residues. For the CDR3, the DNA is TGTGCCAGCAGCCTAATGACAGGGGGTAGCTACGAGCAGTACTTC. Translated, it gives CASSLMTGGSYEQYF.

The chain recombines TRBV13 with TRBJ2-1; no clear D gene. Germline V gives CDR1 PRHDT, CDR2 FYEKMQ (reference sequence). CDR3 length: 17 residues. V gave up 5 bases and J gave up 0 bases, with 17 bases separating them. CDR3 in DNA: TGTGCCAGCAGCAGGAACCCGACTTTTAGCTCCTACAATGAGCAGTTCTTC. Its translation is CASSRNPTFSSYNEQFF.

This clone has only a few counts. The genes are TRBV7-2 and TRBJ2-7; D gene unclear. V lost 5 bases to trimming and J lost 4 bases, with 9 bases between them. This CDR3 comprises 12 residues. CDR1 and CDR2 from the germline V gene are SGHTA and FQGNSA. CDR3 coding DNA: TGTGCCAGCAGCGAATCCGGGTACGAGCAGTACTTC. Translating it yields CASSESGYEQYF.

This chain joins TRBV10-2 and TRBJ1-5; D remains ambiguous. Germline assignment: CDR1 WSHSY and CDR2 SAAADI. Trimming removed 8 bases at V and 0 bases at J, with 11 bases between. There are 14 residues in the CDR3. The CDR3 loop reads CASRGGYSNQPQHF. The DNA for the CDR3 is TGCGCCAGCCGCGGAGGTTATAGCAATCAGCCCCAGCATTTT.

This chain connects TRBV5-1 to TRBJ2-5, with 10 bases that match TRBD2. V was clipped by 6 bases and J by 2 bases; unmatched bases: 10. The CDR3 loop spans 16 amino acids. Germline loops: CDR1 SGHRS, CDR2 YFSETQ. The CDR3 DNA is TGCGCCAGCAACCTTTTAAGCGGGAGGGAGCAAGAGACCCAGTACTTC. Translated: CASNLLSGREQETQYF.

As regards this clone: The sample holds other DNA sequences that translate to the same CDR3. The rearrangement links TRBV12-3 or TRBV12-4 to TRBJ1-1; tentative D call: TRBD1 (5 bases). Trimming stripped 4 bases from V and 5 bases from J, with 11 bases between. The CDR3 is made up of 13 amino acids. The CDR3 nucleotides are TGTGCCAGCAGTTCCACGGGGGGGACTGAAGCTTTCTTT. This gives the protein CASSSTGGTEAFF.

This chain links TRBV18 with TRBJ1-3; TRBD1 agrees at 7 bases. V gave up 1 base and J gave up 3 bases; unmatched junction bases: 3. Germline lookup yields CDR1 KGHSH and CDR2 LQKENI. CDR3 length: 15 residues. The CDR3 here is CASSPQGAFGNTIYF. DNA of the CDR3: TGTGCCAGCTCACCACAGGGGGCGTTTGGAAACACCATATATTTT.